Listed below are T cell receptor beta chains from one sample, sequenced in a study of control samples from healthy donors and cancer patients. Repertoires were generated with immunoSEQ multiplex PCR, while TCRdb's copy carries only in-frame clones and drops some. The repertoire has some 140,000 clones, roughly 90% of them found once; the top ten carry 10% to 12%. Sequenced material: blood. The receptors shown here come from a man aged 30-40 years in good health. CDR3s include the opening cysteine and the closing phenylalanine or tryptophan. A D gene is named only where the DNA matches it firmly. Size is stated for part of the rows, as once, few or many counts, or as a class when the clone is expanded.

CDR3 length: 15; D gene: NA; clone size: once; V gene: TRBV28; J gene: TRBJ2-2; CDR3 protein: CASLEAGRSTGELFF; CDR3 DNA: TGTGCCAGCCTTGAGGCGGGACGGAGCACCGGGGAGCTGTTTTTT
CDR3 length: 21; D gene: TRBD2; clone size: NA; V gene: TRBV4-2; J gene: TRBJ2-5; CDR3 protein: CASSQAEYFSGRAMYQETQYF; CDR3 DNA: TGTGCCAGCAGCCAAGCCGAGTATTTTAGCGGGAGGGCAATGTACCAAGAGACCCAGTACTTC
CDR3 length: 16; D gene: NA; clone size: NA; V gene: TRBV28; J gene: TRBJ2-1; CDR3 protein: CASSRTAKHYYNEQFF; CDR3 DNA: TGTGCCAGCAGCCGGACAGCAAAGCATTACTACAATGAGCAGTTCTTC
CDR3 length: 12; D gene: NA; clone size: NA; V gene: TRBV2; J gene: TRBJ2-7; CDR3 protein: CASGGFRGEQYF; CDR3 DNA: TGTGCCAGCGGAGGCTTTAGAGGCGAGCAGTACTTC
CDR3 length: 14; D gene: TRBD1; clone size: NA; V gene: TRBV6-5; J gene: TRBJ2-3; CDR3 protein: CASSSTGLTDTQYF; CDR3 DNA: TGTGCCAGCAGCTCGACAGGGTTAACAGATACGCAGTATTTT
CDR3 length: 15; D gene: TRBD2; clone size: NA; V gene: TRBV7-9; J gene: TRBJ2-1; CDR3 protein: CASSTAGVTYNEQFF; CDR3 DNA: TGTGCCAGCAGCACGGCGGGGGTTACCTACAATGAGCAGTTCTTC
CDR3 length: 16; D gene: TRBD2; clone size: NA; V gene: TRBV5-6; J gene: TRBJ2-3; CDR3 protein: CASSSGLAGGPSTQYF; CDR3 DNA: TGTGCCAGCAGCTCGGGACTAGCGGGAGGGCCCTCTACGCAGTATTTT
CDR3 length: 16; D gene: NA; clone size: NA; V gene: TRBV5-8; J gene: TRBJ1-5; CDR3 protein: CASSPGRGRSNQPQHF; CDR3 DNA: TGTGCCAGCAGCCCCGGCCGGGGCAGAAGCAATCAGCCCCAGCATTTT
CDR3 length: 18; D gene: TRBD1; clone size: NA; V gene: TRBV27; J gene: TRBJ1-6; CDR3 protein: CASSLYGTGSSYNSPLHF; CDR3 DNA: TGTGCCAGCAGCCTTTATGGGACAGGGAGCTCCTATAATTCACCCCTCCACTTT
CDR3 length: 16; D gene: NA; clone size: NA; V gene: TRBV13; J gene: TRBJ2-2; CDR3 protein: CASTSRAGSFTGELFF; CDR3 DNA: TGTGCCAGCACCAGTAGGGCGGGAAGTTTCACCGGGGAGCTGTTTTTT
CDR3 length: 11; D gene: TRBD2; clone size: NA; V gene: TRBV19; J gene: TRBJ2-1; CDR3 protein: CASSSGRVQFF; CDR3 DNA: TGTGCCAGTAGTAGCGGGAGGGTGCAGTTCTTC
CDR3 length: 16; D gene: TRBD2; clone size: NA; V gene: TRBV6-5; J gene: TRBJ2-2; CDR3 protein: CASSYEGLAGTGELFF; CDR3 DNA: TGTGCCAGCAGTTACGAGGGACTAGCGGGAACCGGGGAGCTGTTTTTT
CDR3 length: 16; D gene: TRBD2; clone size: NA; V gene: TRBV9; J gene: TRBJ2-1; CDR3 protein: CASSVGKREVRNEQFF; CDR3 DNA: TGTGCCAGCAGCGTAGGGAAGCGGGAGGTTCGCAATGAGCAGTTCTTC
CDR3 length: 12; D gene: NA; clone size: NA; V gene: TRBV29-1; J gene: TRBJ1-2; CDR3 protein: CSVEGSKGGYTF; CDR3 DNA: TGCAGCGTTGAAGGGTCGAAGGGTGGCTACACCTTC
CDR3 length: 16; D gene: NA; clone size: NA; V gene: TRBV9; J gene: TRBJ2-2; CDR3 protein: CASSSSRNANTGELFF; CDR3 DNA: TGTGCCAGCAGCTCTAGCCGAAACGCGAACACCGGGGAGCTGTTTTTT
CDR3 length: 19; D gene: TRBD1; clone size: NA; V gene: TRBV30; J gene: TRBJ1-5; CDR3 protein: CAWSSLFRDRETSNQPQHF; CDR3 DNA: TGTGCCTGGAGTTCCCTCTTCCGGGACAGAGAGACTAGCAATCAGCCCCAGCATTTT
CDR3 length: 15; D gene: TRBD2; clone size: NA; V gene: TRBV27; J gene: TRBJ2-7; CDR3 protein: CASNKAGGRGYEQYF; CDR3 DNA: TGTGCCAGCAACAAGGCGGGGGGTCGGGGCTACGAGCAGTACTTC
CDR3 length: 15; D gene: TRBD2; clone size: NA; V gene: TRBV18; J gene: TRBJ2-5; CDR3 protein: CASLAGATYQETQYF; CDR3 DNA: TGTGCCAGCTTGGCGGGAGCGACGTACCAAGAGACCCAGTACTTC
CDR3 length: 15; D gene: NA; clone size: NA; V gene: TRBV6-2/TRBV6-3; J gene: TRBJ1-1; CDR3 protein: CASSYSPDMNTEAFF; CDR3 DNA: TGTGCCAGCAGTTACTCGCCGGACATGAACACTGAAGCTTTCTTT
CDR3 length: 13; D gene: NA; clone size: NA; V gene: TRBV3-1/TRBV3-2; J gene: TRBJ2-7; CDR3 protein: CASSQRGSYEQYF; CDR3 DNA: TGTGCCAGCAGCCAAAGGGGCTCCTACGAGCAGTACTTC
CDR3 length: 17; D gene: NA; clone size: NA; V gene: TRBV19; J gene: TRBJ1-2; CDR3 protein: CASRDPDKGSFFIGYTF; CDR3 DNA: TGTGCCAGTAGGGATCCCGATAAGGGTTCCTTTTTTATTGGCTACACCTTC
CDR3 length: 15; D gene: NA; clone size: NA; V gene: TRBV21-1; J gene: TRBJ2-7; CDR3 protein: CASSKASRWTYEQYF; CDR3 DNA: TGTGCCAGCAGCAAAGCTAGTCGGTGGACCTACGAGCAGTACTTC
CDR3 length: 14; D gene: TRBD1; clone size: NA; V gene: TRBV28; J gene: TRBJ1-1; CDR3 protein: CASSTPTGGAEAFF; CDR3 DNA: TGTGCCAGCAGTACCCCGACAGGGGGCGCTGAAGCTTTCTTT
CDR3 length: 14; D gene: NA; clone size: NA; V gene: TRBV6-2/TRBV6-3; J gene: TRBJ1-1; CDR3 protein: CASSYSEGWTEAFF; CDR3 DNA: TGTGCCAGCAGTTACTCGGAAGGCTGGACTGAAGCTTTCTTT
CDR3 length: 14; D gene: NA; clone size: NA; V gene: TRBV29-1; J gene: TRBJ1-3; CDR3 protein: CSVGGDSSGNTIYF; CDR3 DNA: TGCAGCGTGGGAGGTGACAGCTCTGGAAACACCATATATTTT
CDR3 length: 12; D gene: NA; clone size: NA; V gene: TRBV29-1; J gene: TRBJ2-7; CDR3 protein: CSVGELSYEQYF; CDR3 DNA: TGCAGCGTTGGAGAGCTCTCCTACGAGCAGTACTTC
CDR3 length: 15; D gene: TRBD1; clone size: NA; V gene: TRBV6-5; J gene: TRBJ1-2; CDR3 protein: CASSGRHRQGYGYTF; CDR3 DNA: TGTGCCAGCTCCGGCCGACACCGACAGGGTTATGGCTACACCTTC
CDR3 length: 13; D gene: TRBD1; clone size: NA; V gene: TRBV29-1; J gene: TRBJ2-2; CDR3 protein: CSVAGTVFGELFF; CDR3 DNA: TGCAGCGTTGCCGGGACAGTATTCGGGGAGCTGTTTTTT
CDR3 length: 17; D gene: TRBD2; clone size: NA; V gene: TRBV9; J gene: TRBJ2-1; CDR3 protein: CASSHGASGGVYNEQFF; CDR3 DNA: TGTGCCAGCAGTCATGGGGCTAGCGGTGGTGTCTACAATGAGCAGTTCTTC
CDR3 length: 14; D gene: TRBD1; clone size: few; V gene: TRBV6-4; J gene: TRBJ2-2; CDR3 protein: CASRDRDSTGELFF; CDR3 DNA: TGTGCCAGCAGAGACAGGGATTCCACCGGGGAGCTGTTTTTT
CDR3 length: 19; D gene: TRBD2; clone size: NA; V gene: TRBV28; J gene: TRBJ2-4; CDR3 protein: CASKRRGTSGNVAKNIQYF; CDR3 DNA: TGTGCCAGCAAGCGGAGAGGGACTAGCGGTAACGTTGCCAAAAACATTCAGTACTTC
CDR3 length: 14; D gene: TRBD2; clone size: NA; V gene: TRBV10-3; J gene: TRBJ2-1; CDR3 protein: CAIKTSSSYNEQFF; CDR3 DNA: TGTGCCATCAAGACTAGCAGCTCCTACAATGAGCAGTTCTTC
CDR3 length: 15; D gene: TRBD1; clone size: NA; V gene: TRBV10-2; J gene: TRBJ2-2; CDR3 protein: CASSWTGPYTGELFF; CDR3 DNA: TGCGCCAGCAGTTGGACAGGGCCATACACCGGGGAGCTGTTTTTT
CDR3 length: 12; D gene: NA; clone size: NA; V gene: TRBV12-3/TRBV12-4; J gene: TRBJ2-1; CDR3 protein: CASSFLGYEQFF; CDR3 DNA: TGTGCCAGCAGTTTTCTGGGTTATGAGCAGTTCTTC
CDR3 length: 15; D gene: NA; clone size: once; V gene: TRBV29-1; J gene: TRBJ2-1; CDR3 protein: CSVASTGVGYNEQFF; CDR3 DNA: TGCAGCGTTGCCTCGACGGGAGTAGGCTACAATGAGCAGTTCTTC
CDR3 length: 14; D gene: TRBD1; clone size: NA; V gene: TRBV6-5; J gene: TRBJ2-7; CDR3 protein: CASKDRGDSYEQYF; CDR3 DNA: TGTGCCAGCAAGGACAGGGGTGATTCTTACGAGCAGTACTTC
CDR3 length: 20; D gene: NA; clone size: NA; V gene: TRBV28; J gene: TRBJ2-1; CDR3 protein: CASSRVVGGSSSSSYNEQFF; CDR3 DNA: TGTGCCAGCAGTCGGGTAGTAGGGGGTAGCTCTTCGAGCTCCTACAATGAGCAGTTCTTC